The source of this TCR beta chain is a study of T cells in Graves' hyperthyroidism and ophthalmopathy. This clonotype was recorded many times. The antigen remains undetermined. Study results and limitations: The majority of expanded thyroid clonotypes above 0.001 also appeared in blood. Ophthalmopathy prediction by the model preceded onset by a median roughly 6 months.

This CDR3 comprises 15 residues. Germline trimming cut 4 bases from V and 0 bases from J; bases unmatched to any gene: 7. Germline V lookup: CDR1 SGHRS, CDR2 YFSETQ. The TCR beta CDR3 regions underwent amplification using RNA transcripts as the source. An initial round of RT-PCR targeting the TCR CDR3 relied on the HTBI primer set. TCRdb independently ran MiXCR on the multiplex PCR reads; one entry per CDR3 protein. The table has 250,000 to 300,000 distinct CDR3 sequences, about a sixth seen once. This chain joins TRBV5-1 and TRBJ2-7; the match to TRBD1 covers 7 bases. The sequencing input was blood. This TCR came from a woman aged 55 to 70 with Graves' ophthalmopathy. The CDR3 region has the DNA TGCGCCAGCAGCATCGGACAGGCCCTCTCCTACGAGCAGTACTTC. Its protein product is CASSIGQALSYEQYF.